This section outlines one T cell receptor (beta chain) sequence together with its context. Authors' data handling: The assay estimated nucleated cells by amplifying reference gene primers. Libraries were prepared by immunoSEQ multiplex PCR; TCRdb keeps only in-frame clonotypes and omits some of them. V and J calls plus clone size are reproduced from that table; the DNA served to infer D and trimming. Of 150,000 to 200,000 clones in the sample, about 87% were seen once. The data were obtained in a study of blood T cell repertoires in COVID-19. As for the study in general: The United States, Italy and Spain were the sources of the acute and convalescent COVID-19 samples. The cDNA or gDNA used as material had been derived from T cells, B-cell-depleted T cells, or PBMCs.

V dropped 0 bases and J dropped 7 bases, with 8 bases sitting between them. The CDR3 consists of 14 residues. CDR1 and CDR2 from the germline V gene are SGHNT and YYREEE (reference sequence). What was sequenced was peripheral blood. The chain recombines TRBV5-4 with TRBJ1-6, with D unresolved. This sequence originates from a man aged 60 to 75 with acute or convalescent COVID-19. CDR3 residues: CASSLAQKNSPLHF. DNA for the CDR3: TGTGCCAGCAGCTTGGCACAGAAGAATTCACCCCTCCACTTT.